The clone carrying this T cell receptor beta chain was found a few times. The target antigen is unknown. The TCRbeta library incorporated unique molecular identifiers. TCRdb reprocessed the PCR reads with MiXCR, giving one entry per CDR3 protein. The repertoire has approximately 800,000 distinct CDR3 sequences, roughly 15% of them found once; the top ten carry just under 5%. These data are taken from a study of T-cell reconstitution after alpha-beta-depleted transplantation in children. Study observations and caveats: T-cell counts and diversity were attributed mostly to newly produced T cells one year after transplant. Reportedly, only several hundred clones from non-depleted graft cells drove alpha-beta T-cell counts at about two months. The high TCRbeta diversity at day 60 in some patients came from surviving recipient T cells and thymic progenitors.

The sequencing used PBMCs, mostly from graft donor cells, collected 360 days after TCRalphabeta/CD19-depleted stem cell transplant. The sequence was collected from a male patient between 10 and 17 years old who had a stem cell transplant for acute lymphoblastic leukemia, so the T cells may come from the graft donor.

The CDR3 sequence is CASSQIKGYTRYEQYF. As DNA, the CDR3 is TGCGCCAGCAGCCAAATAAAGGGTTATACACGCTACGAGCAGTACTTC. This chain links TRBV4-1 with TRBJ2-7; D not certain. The CDR3 contains 16 residues. Germline V gene sequence: CDR1 MGHRA, CDR2 YSYEKL. Trimming pared 2 bases from V and 3 bases from J, leaving 17 bases between.